This entry lists 10 T cell receptor beta chains sequenced from one sample in a study of glioma-infiltrating T cells. Using RNA template, CDR3s of TCR alpha and beta were amplified with iRepertoire arm-PCR. One entry per CDR3 protein, called by TCRdb with MiXCR from the multiplex PCR reads. Among around 190,000 distinct CDR3 sequences listed, around 30% were seen once. Input material: glioma tissue, nonneoplastic brain tissue, or PBMCs (not recorded which). The receptors originated from a human donor with low-grade glioma or glioblastoma, undergoing nonglioma brain surgery, or in good health (not recorded which).

Note on this clonotype: Because it lacks the conserved phenylalanine or tryptophan at the end, this CDR3 is likely a read error. DNA of the CDR3: TGTGCCAGCAGTGTTCTTCCGGGAGGGGACGGGGATACGCAGTATCTT. It translates to CASSVLPGGDGDTQYL. V gene TRBV2 combines with J gene TRBJ2-3, with 8 bases that match TRBD2. Trimming removed 4 bases from V and 6 bases from J; junction bases left unmatched: 12. CDR3 size: 16 residues. Germline CDR1 SNHLY, CDR2 FYNNEI.

The V call is TRBV29-1, the J call TRBJ2-7; 7 bases are shared with TRBD2. Per the germline V gene, CDR1 is SQVTM and CDR2 is ANQGSEA. The trim removed 3 bases at V and 2 bases at J, leaving 4 bases unmatched. CDR3 length equals 13 residues. Here the CDR3 reads CSVEASGPYEQYF. As DNA, the CDR3 is TGCAGCGTTGAGGCTAGCGGCCCCTACGAGCAGTACTTC.

The chain employs TRBV20-1 and TRBJ2-1, with 15 nucleotides matching TRBD2. Germline lookup yields CDR1 DFQATT and CDR2 SNEGSKA (reference sequence). This CDR3 spans 12 amino acids. The CDR3 sequence: CRGLAGGNEQFF. The CDR3 DNA sequence: TGCAGGGGACTAGCGGGAGGTAATGAGCAGTTCTTC.

As to this clonotype: A much larger clone sits a single nucleotide away, making a read error possible. The V and J genes are TRBV20-1 and TRBJ2-7; TRBD1 or TRBD2 may be the D gene (5 bases each). The CDR3 runs 14 residues. V lost 6 bases and J lost 6, with 21 bases in between. Germline V CDR1 and CDR2: DFQATT, SNEGSKA (reference sequence). The CDR3 sequence: CSATLGTTPVEQYF. CDR3 DNA: TGCAGTGCAACCCTAGGGACCACCCCTGTCGAGCAGTACTTC.

This clonotype was counted many times. The chain employs TRBV20-1 and TRBJ2-1, with TRBD2 matching over 10 bases. The CDR3 has 14 amino acids. The germline V gene encodes CDR1 DFQATT and CDR2 SNEGSKA (reference sequence). The J segment lost 6 bases and the V segment lost 7 bases, leaving 9 bases of the junction unmatched. The CDR3 DNA reads as TGCAGTGGGGCAGCGGGAGGGAGAAGCAATGAGCAGTTCTTC. It specifies CSGAAGGRSNEQFF.

This clonotype was counted at least ten times. The chain is built from TRBV20-1 and TRBJ2-7; the match to TRBD1 covers 9 bases. The J segment lost 5 bases and the V segment lost 6 bases, leaving 14 bases of the junction unmatched. Germline-derived CDR1 and CDR2 are DFQATT and SNEGSKA (reference sequence). This CDR3 is 15 amino acids long. CDR3 nucleotide sequence: TGCAGTGCGACCGCGTTGGGGACAGGGAAACACGAGCAGTACTTC. This sequence encodes CSATALGTGKHEQYF.

In its sample, this clonotype was seen many times. The chain is built from TRBV27 and TRBJ2-1; D is perhaps TRBD1 or TRBD2 (5 bases each). V lost 5 bases and J 10 bases, leaving 12 bases between the germline ends. CDR3 length: 12 residues. Germline CDR1 reads MNHEY; CDR2 reads SMNVEV (reference sequence). This CDR3 reads CASSQGPGEQFF. DNA of the CDR3: TGTGCCAGCAGTCAGGGACCGGGAGAGCAGTTCTTC.

In this sample, this clonotype turned up a few times. This chain links TRBV4-3 with TRBJ1-5; TRBD1 matches at 8 bases. CDR1 and CDR2 (germline): LGHNA, YSLEER. Unmatched junction bases numbered 9, after V lost 0 bases and J lost 2 bases. The CDR3 loop spans 18 amino acids. The CDR3 region has the DNA TGCGCCAGCAGCCAAGATCGGGCAGGGGGCTTAGGCAATCAGCCCCAGCATTTT. The encoded protein is CASSQDRAGGLGNQPQHF.

This clonotype appeared many times. This chain links TRBV27 with TRBJ2-3; a possible D gene is TRBD2 (6 bases). Between the trimmed V and J ends, which lost 6 bases and 4 bases, there was a span of 11 bases. In germline, CDR1 is MNHEY, CDR2 SMNVEV (reference sequence). CDR3 length: 13 residues. CDR3 nucleotide sequence: TGTGCCAGCAGGACGCTAGCGCCAGATACGCAGTATTTT. This encodes CASRTLAPDTQYF.

This clonotype was counted at least ten times. The chain joins TRBV18 to TRBJ1-1; no definite D call. From germline, CDR1 is KGHSH and CDR2 LQKENI. V lost 3 bases to trimming and J lost 8 bases, with 13 bases between them. The CDR3 extends over 13 amino acids. CDR3 bases: TGTGCCAGCTCACCCGGGTCCGATCAGGAAGCTTTCTTT. It is translated as CASSPGSDQEAFF.